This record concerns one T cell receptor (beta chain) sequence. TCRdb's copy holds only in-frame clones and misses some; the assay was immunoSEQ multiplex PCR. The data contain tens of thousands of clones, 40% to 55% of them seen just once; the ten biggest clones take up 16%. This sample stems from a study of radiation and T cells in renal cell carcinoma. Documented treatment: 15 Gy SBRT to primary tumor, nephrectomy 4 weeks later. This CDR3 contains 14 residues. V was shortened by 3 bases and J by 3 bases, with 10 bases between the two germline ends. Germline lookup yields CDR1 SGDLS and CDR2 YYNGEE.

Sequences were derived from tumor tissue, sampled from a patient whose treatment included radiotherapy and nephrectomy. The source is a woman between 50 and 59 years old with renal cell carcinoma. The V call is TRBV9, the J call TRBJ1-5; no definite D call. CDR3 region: CASSAGDYNQPQHF. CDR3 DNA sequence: TGTGCCAGCAGCGCCGGGGATTACAATCAGCCCCAGCATTTT.